This T cell receptor (beta chain) stems from a study of human T cells and chemical hapten exposure. Study-wide results and caveats: The donors suffered from alopecia, so their immune response may not match that of healthy people.

CDR3 length: 18 amino acids. Trimming shortened V by 1 base and J by 0 bases, and 15 bases separated the two germline ends. Germline V gene lookup returns CDR1 SEHNR and CDR2 FQNEAQ (reference sequence). The time point here: patch test 3, about 24 weeks after DPC sensitization. Treatment indicated: therapeutic diphenylcyclopropenone sensitization with weekly scalp DPC. At every patch-test visit, blood was drawn before the patch test was applied. In regard to this clonotype: Its antigen is not known.

TCRdb independently ran MiXCR on the RACE reads; one entry per CDR3 protein. The sample yields 99,000 or so distinct CDR3 sequences, less than 40% seen once. This chain connects TRBV7-9 to TRBJ1-4; tentative D call: TRBD1 (6 bases). This clonotype was obtained from a man aged 35 to 55 with alopecia areata. Some clones in this sample may be carry-over from other donors' samples. Sequenced material: whole blood, taken in connection with sensitization to the hapten diphenylcyclopropenone (DPC). CDR3 sequence reads: CASSLGAGHFATNEKLFF. Written as DNA, the CDR3 is TGTGCCAGCAGCTTAGGTGCGGGACACTTTGCAACTAATGAAAAACTGTTTTTT.